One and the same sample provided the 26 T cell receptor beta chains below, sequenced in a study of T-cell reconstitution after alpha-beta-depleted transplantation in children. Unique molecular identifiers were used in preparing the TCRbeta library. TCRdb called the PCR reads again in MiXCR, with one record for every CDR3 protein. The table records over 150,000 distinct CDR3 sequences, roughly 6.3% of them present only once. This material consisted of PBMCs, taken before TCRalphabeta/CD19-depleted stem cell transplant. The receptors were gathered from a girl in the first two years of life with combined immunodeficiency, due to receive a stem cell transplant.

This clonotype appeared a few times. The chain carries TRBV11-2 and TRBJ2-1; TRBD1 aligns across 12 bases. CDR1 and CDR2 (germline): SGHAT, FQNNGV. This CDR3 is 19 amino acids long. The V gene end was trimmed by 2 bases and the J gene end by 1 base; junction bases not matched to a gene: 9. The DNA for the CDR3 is TGTGCCAGCAGCTTAATCCGGGACAGGGGGCCCGATTCCTACAATGAGCAGTTCTTC. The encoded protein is CASSLIRDRGPDSYNEQFF.

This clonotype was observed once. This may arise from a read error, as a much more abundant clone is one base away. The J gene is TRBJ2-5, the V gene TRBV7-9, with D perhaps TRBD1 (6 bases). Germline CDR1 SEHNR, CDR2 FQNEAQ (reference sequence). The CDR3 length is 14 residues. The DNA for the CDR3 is TGTGCCGGCAGCCCATTCGGACAGAAAGAGACCCAGTACTTC. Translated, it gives CAGSPFGQKETQYF. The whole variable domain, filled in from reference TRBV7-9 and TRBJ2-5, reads DTGVSQNPRHKITKRGQNVTFRCDPISEHNRLYWYRQTLGQGPEFLTYFQNEAQLEKSRLLSDRFSAERPKGSFSTLEIQRTEQGDSAMYLCAGSPFGQKETQYFGPGTRLLVL.

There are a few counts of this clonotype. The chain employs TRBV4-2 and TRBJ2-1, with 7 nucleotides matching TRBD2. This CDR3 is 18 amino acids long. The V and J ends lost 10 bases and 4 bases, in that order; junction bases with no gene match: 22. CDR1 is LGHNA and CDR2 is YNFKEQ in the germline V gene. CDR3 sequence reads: CAMGPGLAGEPFYNEQFF. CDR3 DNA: TGTGCCATGGGCCCGGGGCTCGCGGGAGAACCCTTTTACAATGAGCAGTTCTTC.

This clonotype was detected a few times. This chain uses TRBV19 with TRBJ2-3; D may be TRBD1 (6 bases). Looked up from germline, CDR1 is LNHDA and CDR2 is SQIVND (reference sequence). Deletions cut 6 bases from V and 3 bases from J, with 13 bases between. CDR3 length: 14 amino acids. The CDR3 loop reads CASSHRVWTDTQYF. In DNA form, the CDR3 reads TGTGCCAGTAGCCACAGGGTCTGGACAGATACGCAGTATTTT.

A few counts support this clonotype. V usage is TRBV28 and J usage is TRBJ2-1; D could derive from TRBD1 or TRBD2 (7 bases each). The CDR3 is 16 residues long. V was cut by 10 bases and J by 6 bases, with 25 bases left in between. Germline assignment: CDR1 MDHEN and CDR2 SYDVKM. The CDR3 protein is CAIRGGRVGPGNEQFF. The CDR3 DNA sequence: TGTGCCATCAGGGGGGGAAGGGTTGGTCCGGGCAATGAGCAGTTCTTC.

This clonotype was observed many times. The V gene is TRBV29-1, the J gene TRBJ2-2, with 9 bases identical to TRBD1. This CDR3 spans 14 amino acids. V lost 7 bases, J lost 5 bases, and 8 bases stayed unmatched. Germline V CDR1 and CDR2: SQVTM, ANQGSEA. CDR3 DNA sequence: TGCAGCGCGCCGGGACAGGGAGAAACCGGGGAGCTGTTTTTT. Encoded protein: CSAPGQGETGELFF.

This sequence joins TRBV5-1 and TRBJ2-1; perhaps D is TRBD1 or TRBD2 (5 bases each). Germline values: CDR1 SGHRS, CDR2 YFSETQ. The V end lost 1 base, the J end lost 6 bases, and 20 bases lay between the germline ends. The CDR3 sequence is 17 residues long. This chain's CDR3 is CASSLFRGPVGANEQFF. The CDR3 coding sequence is TGCGCCAGCAGCTTGTTTCGCGGGCCCGTTGGGGCCAATGAGCAGTTCTTC.

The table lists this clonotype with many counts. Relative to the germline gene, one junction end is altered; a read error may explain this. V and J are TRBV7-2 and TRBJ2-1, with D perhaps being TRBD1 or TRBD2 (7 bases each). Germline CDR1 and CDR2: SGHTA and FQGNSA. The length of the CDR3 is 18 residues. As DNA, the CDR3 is TGTGCCAGCAGCCTAGCGGAGGACAGGAGATCCGAAGGCAATGAGCAGTTCTTC. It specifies CASSLAEDRRSEGNEQFF.

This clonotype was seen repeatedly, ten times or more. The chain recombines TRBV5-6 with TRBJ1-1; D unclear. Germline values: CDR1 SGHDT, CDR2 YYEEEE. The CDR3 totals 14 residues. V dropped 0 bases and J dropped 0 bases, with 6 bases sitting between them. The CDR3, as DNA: TGTGCCAGCAGCTTGGGGAGGGTGAACACTGAAGCTTTCTTT. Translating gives CASSLGRVNTEAFF.

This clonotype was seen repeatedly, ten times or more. CDR3 loop: CSVALQGYEQYF. In DNA, the CDR3 is TGCAGCGTTGCCCTTCAGGGATACGAGCAGTACTTC. The rearrangement uses TRBV29-1 and TRBJ2-7; maybe TRBD1 (5 bases). The V end was cut by 4 bases, the J end by 4 bases, with 11 bases between. The CDR3 is 12 residues long. Per germline, CDR1 SQVTM and CDR2 ANQGSEA.

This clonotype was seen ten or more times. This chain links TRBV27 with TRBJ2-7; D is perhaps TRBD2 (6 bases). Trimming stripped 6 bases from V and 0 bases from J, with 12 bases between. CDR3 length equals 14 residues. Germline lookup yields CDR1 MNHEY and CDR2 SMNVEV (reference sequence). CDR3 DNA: TGTGCCAGCAGGAACCTAGCGAACTCCTACGAGCAGTACTTC. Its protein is CASRNLANSYEQYF.

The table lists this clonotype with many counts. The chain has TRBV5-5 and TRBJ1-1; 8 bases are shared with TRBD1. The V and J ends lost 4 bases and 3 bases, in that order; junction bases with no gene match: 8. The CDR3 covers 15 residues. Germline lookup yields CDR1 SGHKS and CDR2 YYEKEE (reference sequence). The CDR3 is CASSHGTGIDTEAFF. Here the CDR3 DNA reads TGTGCCAGCAGCCACGGGACAGGTATTGACACTGAAGCTTTCTTT.

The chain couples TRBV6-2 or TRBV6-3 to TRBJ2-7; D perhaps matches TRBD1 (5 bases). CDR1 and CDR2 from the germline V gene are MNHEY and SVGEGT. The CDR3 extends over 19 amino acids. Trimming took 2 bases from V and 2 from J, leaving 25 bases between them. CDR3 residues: CASSYDLGMATATTYEQYF. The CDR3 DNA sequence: TGTGCCAGCAGTTACGATTTAGGGATGGCGACAGCTACAACCTACGAGCAGTACTTC.

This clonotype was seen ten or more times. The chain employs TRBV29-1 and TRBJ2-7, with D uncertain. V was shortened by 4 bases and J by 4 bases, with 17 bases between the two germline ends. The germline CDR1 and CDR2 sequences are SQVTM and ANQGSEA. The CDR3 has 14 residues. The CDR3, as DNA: TGCAGCGTTGGGGAAGGGCACAGACCTTACGAGCAGTACTTC. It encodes CSVGEGHRPYEQYF.

The CDR3 nucleotides read TGTGCCAGCAGCTCCCCAAGGGGGCCACGGAACACTGAAGCTTTCTTT. This encodes CASSSPRGPRNTEAFF. This chain connects TRBV7-9 to TRBJ1-1; 7 positions match TRBD1. With V trimmed by 4 bases and J by 1 base, 9 bases remained unmatched. Germline CDR1 and CDR2: SEHNR and FQNEAQ (reference sequence). This CDR3 has 16 residues.

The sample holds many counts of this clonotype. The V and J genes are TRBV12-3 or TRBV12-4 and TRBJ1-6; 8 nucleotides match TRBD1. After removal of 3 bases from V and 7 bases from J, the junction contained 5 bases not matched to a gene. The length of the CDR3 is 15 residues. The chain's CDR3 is CASSFRQGWNSPLHF. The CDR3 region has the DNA TGTGCCAGCAGTTTCAGACAGGGGTGGAATTCACCCCTCCACTTT.

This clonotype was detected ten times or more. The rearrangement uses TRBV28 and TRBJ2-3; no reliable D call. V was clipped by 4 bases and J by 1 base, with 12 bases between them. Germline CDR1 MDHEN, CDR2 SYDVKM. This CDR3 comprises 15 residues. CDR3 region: CASSSDNPRTDTQYF. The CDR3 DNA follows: TGTGCCAGCAGTTCCGACAATCCTCGCACAGATACGCAGTATTTT. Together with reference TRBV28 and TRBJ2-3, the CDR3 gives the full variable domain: DVKVTQSSRYLVKRTGEKVFLECVQDMDHENMFWYRQDPGLGLRLIYFSYDVKMKEKGDIPEGYSVSREKKERFSLILESASTNQTSMYLCASSSDNPRTDTQYFGPGTRLTVL.

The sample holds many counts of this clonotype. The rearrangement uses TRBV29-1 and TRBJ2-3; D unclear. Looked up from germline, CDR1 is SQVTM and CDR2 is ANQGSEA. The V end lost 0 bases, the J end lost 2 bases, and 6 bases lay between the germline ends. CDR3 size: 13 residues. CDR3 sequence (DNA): TGCAGCGTTGAAGAAGGTAACACAGATACGCAGTATTTT. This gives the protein CSVEEGNTDTQYF.

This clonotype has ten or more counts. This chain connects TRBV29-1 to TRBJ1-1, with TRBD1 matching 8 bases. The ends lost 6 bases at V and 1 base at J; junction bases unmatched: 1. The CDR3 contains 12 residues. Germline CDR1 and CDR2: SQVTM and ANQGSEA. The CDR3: CSVGQGNTEAFF. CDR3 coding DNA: TGCAGCGTCGGACAGGGGAACACTGAAGCTTTCTTT.

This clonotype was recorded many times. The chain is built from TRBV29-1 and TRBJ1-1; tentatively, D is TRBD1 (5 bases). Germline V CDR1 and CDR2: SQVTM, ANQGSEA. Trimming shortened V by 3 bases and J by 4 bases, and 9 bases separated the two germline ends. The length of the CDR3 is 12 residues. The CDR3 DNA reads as TGCAGCGTTGACAGGGATAGCACTGAAGCTTTCTTT. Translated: CSVDRDSTEAFF.

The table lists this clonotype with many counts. DNA of the CDR3: TGTGCCAGCAGATTAGCGGGGGGTGATAGCACAGATACGCAGTATTTT. Its translation: CASRLAGGDSTDTQYF. This chain links TRBV6-5 with TRBJ2-3; 10 bases agree with TRBD2. Germline loops: CDR1 MNHEY, CDR2 SVGAGI. The V gene end was trimmed by 6 bases and the J gene end by 0 bases; junction bases not matched to a gene: 6. The CDR3 totals 16 residues.

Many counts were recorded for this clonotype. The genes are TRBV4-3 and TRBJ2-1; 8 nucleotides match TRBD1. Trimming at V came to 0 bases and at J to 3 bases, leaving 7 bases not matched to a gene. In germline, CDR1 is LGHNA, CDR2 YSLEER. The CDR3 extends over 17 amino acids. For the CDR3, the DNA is TGCGCCAGCAGCCAAGACCCCGGACAGGGTATCTACAATGAGCAGTTCTTC. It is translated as CASSQDPGQGIYNEQFF.

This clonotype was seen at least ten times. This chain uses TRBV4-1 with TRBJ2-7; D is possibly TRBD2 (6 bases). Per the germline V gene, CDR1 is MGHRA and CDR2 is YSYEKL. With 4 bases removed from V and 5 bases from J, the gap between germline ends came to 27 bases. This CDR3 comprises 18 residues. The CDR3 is CASSPSGYWDSDGNEQYF. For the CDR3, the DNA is TGCGCCAGCAGCCCATCCGGGTATTGGGACTCCGACGGAAACGAGCAGTACTTC.

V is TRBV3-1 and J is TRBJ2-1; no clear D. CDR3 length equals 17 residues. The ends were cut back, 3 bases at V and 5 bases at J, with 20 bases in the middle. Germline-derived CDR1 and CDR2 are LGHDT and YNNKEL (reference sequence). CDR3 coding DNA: TGTGCCAGCAGCCACCGCAGGCTCCTAGAGAAGCACAATGAGCAGTTCTTC. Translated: CASSHRRLLEKHNEQFF.

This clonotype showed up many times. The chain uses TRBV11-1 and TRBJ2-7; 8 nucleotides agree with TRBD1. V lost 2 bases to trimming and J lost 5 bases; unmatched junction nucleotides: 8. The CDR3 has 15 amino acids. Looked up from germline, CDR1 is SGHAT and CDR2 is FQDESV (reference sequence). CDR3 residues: CASSLLGQGMDEQYF. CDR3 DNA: TGTGCCAGCAGCTTATTAGGACAGGGAATGGACGAGCAGTACTTC.

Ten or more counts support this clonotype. The CDR3 region has the DNA TGTGGTCGTCTCGAGCAGTACTTC. Translation: CGRLEQYF. J is TRBJ2-7 and V is TRBV28, with unresolved D. The CDR3 runs 8 residues. Germline V lookup: CDR1 MDHEN, CDR2 SYDVKM.